The clone carrying this T cell receptor (beta chain) has more than one count but fewer than ten. As yet, its antigen is unknown. This CDR3 region has 15 residues. Trimming removed 4 bases from V and 13 bases from J, with 23 bases in between. Germline CDR1 reads SGHTA; CDR2 reads FQGNSA. The sample belongs to a study of blood T cells in healthy people across ages. Primers used in a second PCR of roughly 6 to 11 cycles were a sample-barcoded 5' primer and a J-beta primer mix. TCRdb reanalysed the 5' RACE reads using MiXCR and keeps one entry per CDR3 protein. The data hold fewer than 900,000 distinct CDR3 sequences, with under 40% observed a single time. General study findings and limits: Comparison with aged donors showed that long-lived donors had more naive CD4+ cells and higher diversity. Total diversity from one million sequenced T cells was likely underestimated. The recorded TCR beta diversity per million T cells decreased in a roughly linear manner with age.

Every donor gave 9 to 10 milliliters of peripheral blood. The rearrangement joins TRBV7-2 to TRBJ2-1; D unclear. Material for sequencing was blood. The TCR sequence derives from a man younger than 30 in good health. CDR3 sequence (DNA): TGTGCCAGCAGCTCCCGAGTTTCATTCGGAGAGACCCAGTTCTTC. This gives the protein CASSSRVSFGETQFF.